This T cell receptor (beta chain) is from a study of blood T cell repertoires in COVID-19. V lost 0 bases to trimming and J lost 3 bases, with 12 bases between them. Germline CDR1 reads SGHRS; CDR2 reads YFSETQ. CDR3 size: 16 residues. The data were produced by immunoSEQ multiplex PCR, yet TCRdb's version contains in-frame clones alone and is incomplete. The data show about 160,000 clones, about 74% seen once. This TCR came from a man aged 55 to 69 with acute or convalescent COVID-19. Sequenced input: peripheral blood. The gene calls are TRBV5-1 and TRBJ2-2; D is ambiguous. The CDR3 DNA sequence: TGCGCCAGCAGCTTGGACGAAGTGGCTTACACCGGGGAGCTGTTTTTT. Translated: CASSLDEVAYTGELFF.